The 5 T cell receptor beta chains given below trace back to one sample, sequenced in a study of neurological immune-mediated disorders. Each CDR3 protein gets one entry after TCRdb re-called the 5' RACE reads with MiXCR. In the table there are roughly 65,000 distinct CDR3 sequences, about 5.2% of which are singletons. The sequenced sample was PBMCs. These TCRs come from a human donor with multiple sclerosis. The donor label of this sample is uncertain.

This clonotype was observed at least ten times. Being one base from a much bigger clone, this may be a read error. The chain recombines TRBV25-1 with TRBJ2-1; D may be TRBD1 (6 bases). The CDR3 runs 13 residues. The germline V gene has CDR1 MGHDK and CDR2 SYGVNS. DNA for the CDR3: TGTGTCAGCACAGGGAACTCCTACAATGAGCAGTTCTTC. Amino acids: CVSTGNSYNEQFF.

This clonotype was found many times. The gene calls are TRBV5-1 and TRBJ1-5; D gene uncertain. This CDR3 comprises 16 residues. Trimming took off 7 bases at V and 0 bases at J, with 17 bases between the two ends. CDR1 SGHRS and CDR2 YFSETQ come from the germline V gene. The CDR3 sequence: CASPPRWNYSNQPQHF. CDR3 sequence (DNA): TGCGCCAGCCCCCCTAGGTGGAATTATAGCAATCAGCCCCAGCATTTT.

This clonotype was observed many times. The CDR3 DNA follows: TGCAGTGCAGGCCCTAGCGGGGGGGCGGATACGCAGTATTTT. Protein: CSAGPSGGADTQYF. This chain links TRBV20-1 with TRBJ2-3; TRBD2 matches 12 bases. In germline, CDR1 is DFQATT, CDR2 SNEGSKA (reference sequence). The CDR3 consists of 14 residues. Trimming cost V 6 bases and J 6 bases; bases outside gene matches: 7.

This clonotype was observed many times. This chain links TRBV12-3 or TRBV12-4 with TRBJ2-7; 8 positions match TRBD1. This CDR3 region has 14 residues. V lost 6 bases, J lost 4 bases, and 8 bases stayed unmatched. The CDR3 loop is CASSPDRGAYEQYF. DNA for the CDR3: TGTGCCAGCAGCCCCGACAGGGGTGCTTACGAGCAGTACTTC.

This clonotype was detected ten times or more. This chain uses TRBV5-1 with TRBJ1-2; D may be TRBD1 (5 bases). This CDR3 has 15 residues. The germline gives CDR1 SGHRS, CDR2 YFSETQ. V gave up 4 bases and J gave up 0 bases, with 13 bases separating them. Here the CDR3 reads CASSPGGGANYGYTF. The CDR3 nucleotides read TGCGCCAGCAGCCCCGGGGGGGGAGCTAACTATGGCTACACCTTC.